This T cell receptor beta chain appears in the sequencing data of a study of blood T cell repertoires in COVID-19. Looking at the study overall: Acute-phase and convalescent COVID-19 samples originated in the United States, Italy and Spain.

Profiling relied on immunoSEQ multiplex PCR, and the TCRdb table lists in-frame clones only, not all of them. The table has some 200,000 clones, approximately 79% seen once. This CDR3 region has 15 residues. The J segment lost 3 bases and the V segment lost 5 bases, leaving 9 bases of the junction unmatched. Germline-derived CDR1 and CDR2 are LNHDA and SQIVND (reference sequence). The sample consisted of peripheral blood. J is TRBJ1-1 and V is TRBV19; 7 bases line up with TRBD1. The sequence was obtained from a man aged 25 to 45 with active or convalescent COVID-19. The CDR3 protein is CASSASRGEDTEAFF. CDR3 bases: TGTGCCAGTAGTGCCTCCAGGGGGGAGGACACTGAAGCTTTCTTT.